These 17 T cell receptor beta chains share one sample of origin, sequenced in a study of regulatory and conventional T cells in RAG deficiency. Blood CD4+ CD25-low CD127-high conventional T cells supplied the genomic DNA template. The data were produced by immunoSEQ multiplex PCR, yet TCRdb's version contains in-frame clones alone and is incomplete. In the table there are 25,000 to 30,000 clones, about 95% of which are singletons. A further study also used this sample, focusing on regulatory T cells. That paper notes: The primer mix had 52 TRBV and 13 TRBJ primers.

Sequences were obtained from CD25- CD4+ T cells sorted from blood. These receptors all come from a human donor in good health.

V usage is TRBV27 and J usage is TRBJ2-3, with TRBD2 matching over 8 bases. This CDR3 spans 14 amino acids. V was pared by 7 bases and J by 2 bases, with 5 bases of the junction left unmatched. Germline CDR1 MNHEY, CDR2 SMNVEV (reference sequence). CDR3 region: CASTGGGDTDTQYF. CDR3 nucleotides: TGTGCCAGCACGGGAGGGGGGGACACAGATACGCAGTATTTT.

The rearrangement uses TRBV5-1 and TRBJ2-3, with 11 bases that match TRBD2. CDR1 is SGHRS and CDR2 is YFSETQ in the germline V gene. The CDR3 consists of 16 residues. Trimming removed 5 bases from V and 0 bases from J; junction bases left unmatched: 5. In DNA, the CDR3 is TGCGCCAGCAGGGTGGGGACTAGCGGTAGCACAGATACGCAGTATTTT. The encoded protein is CASRVGTSGSTDTQYF.

The chain joins TRBV19 to TRBJ1-1, with D perhaps TRBD1 (5 bases). The CDR3 is made up of 13 amino acids. V lost 4 bases and J lost 3, with 9 bases in between. Germline CDR1 and CDR2: LNHDA and SQIVND (reference sequence). This CDR3 is CASSTTGDTEAFF. CDR3 coding DNA: TGTGCCAGTAGTACAACAGGAGACACTGAAGCTTTCTTT.

The J gene is TRBJ2-2, the V gene TRBV19; 8 bases are shared with TRBD1. The length of the CDR3 is 15 residues. Germline CDR1 and CDR2: LNHDA and SQIVND (reference sequence). Trimming removed 1 base from V and 6 bases from J; junction bases left unmatched: 4. The CDR3, as DNA: TGTGCCAGTAGTATAGCTAGGACAGGGTCCGGGGAGCTGTTTTTT. Encoded protein: CASSIARTGSGELFF.

Note on this clone: This sample includes further DNA sequences coding for the same CDR3. The chain joins TRBV28 to TRBJ1-6; D call uncertain. Germline CDR1 reads MDHEN; CDR2 reads SYDVKM. Between the trimmed V and J ends, which lost 2 bases and 5 bases, there was a span of 7 bases. The CDR3 is made up of 14 amino acids. CDR3 nucleotides: TGTGCCAGCAGTTTAGGGCAGAATAATTCACCCCTCCACTTT. Translated, it gives CASSLGQNNSPLHF.

V and J are TRBV12-5 and TRBJ2-2, with 9 bases matching TRBD1. The CDR3 totals 15 residues. Germline CDR1 and CDR2: LGHNT and FRNRAP. V was clipped by 1 base and J by 7 bases; unmatched bases: 4. The CDR3 loop reads CASGLGQTGGGELFF. Written as DNA, the CDR3 is TGTGCTAGTGGTTTGGGCCAGACAGGGGGCGGGGAGCTGTTTTTT.

This clone appeared once. This chain connects TRBV7-2 to TRBJ1-2; 10 bases are a match to TRBD1. The CDR3 totals 17 residues. The germline CDR1 and CDR2 sequences are SGHTA and FQGNSA. V was clipped by 5 bases and J by 2 bases; unmatched bases: 11. The CDR3 DNA reads as TGTGCCAGCAGCCCCACCGGGACAGGGGTTCGCAACTATGGCTACACCTTC. Protein: CASSPTGTGVRNYGYTF. Combining the CDR3 with reference TRBV7-2 and TRBJ1-2 gives the whole variable domain GAGVSQSPSNKVTEKGKDVELRCDPISGHTALYWYRQSLGQGLEFLIYFQGNSAPDKSGLPSDRFSAERTGGSVSTLTIQRTQQEDSAVYLCASSPTGTGVRNYGYTFGSGTRLTVV.

This clone was detected once. The chain employs TRBV5-1 and TRBJ1-3; D uncertain. V was trimmed by 4 bases and J by 0 bases, leaving 14 bases between them. CDR1 is SGHRS, CDR2 YFSETQ, per germline. The CDR3 has 16 amino acids. CDR3 DNA sequence: TGCGCCAGCAGCAACCTTCCGGGAATCTCTGGAAACACCATATATTTT. It is translated as CASSNLPGISGNTIYF.

The chain employs TRBV20-1 and TRBJ1-4; tentative D call: TRBD1 (6 bases). This CDR3 has 11 residues. Germline assignment: CDR1 DFQATT and CDR2 SNEGSKA (reference sequence). V shed 3 bases and J shed 8 bases, with 7 bases lying between them. Here the CDR3 DNA reads TGCAGTGCTAGCAGGGGCGAAAAACTGTTTTTT. Protein: CSASRGEKLFF.

V is TRBV27 and J is TRBJ1-6; maybe TRBD1 (5 bases). Germline V gives CDR1 MNHEY, CDR2 SMNVEV (reference sequence). V lost 3 bases and J 0 bases, leaving 12 bases between the germline ends. The CDR3 is made up of 17 amino acids. This chain's CDR3 is CASSFYRQSSYNSPLHF. The CDR3 DNA is TGTGCCAGCAGTTTCTATAGACAGAGCTCCTATAATTCACCCCTCCACTTT.

In DNA, the CDR3 is TGTGCTAGTGGTTTGCGTAGCGGGGGCCTCCAAGAGACCCAGTACTTC. It translates to CASGLRSGGLQETQYF. V and J are TRBV12-5 and TRBJ2-5; TRBD2 matches at 9 bases. This CDR3 has 16 residues. With 2 bases clipped from V and 1 base from J, the junction kept 5 bases outside the gene matches. Germline CDR1 is LGHNT and CDR2 is FRNRAP.

This chain joins TRBV6-1 and TRBJ1-2, with 7 positions matching TRBD1. Germline assignment: CDR1 MNHNS and CDR2 SASEGT. Trimming removed 0 bases from V and 5 bases from J; junction bases left unmatched: 3. CDR3 length: 14 residues. Here the CDR3 DNA reads TGTGCCAGCAGTGAAGCAGGGGGCGGTTATGGCTACACCTTC. This sequence encodes CASSEAGGGYGYTF.

The chain couples TRBV5-1 to TRBJ1-3, with 7 bases that match TRBD1. Germline V CDR1 and CDR2: SGHRS, YFSETQ. V lost 3 bases to trimming and J lost 0 bases; unmatched junction nucleotides: 3. This CDR3 is built from 15 residues. The chain's CDR3 is CASSSGTVSGNTIYF. As DNA, the CDR3 is TGCGCCAGCAGCTCGGGGACAGTCTCTGGAAACACCATATATTTT.

This chain uses TRBV28 with TRBJ1-6; D remains ambiguous. The germline V gene encodes CDR1 MDHEN and CDR2 SYDVKM. The CDR3 length is 10 residues. Trimming stripped 5 bases from V and 18 bases from J, with 11 bases between. The CDR3 nucleotides read TGTGCCAGCAGTCCCCGCGGCCCCCACTTT. Its protein product is CASSPRGPHF.

The chain employs TRBV19 and TRBJ1-4; 7 bases are shared with TRBD1. The germline gives CDR1 LNHDA, CDR2 SQIVND (reference sequence). V shed 3 bases and J 3 bases; nucleotides not matched to a gene: 4. The CDR3 has 15 residues. This chain's CDR3 is CASSIQGGPNEKLFF. The CDR3 DNA is TGTGCCAGTAGTATTCAGGGGGGACCTAATGAAAAACTGTTTTTT.

The chain uses TRBV18 and TRBJ1-5; D might be TRBD1 (6 bases). The CDR3 is 14 residues long. Germline CDR1 KGHSH, CDR2 LQKENI. The V gene lost 1 base and the J gene lost 2 bases, with 6 bases spanning the gap. CDR3 bases: TGTGCCAGCTCACCACGACAGGGCAATCAGCCCCAGCATTTT. Protein sequence: CASSPRQGNQPQHF.

A single count supports this clone. This chain links TRBV19 with TRBJ1-3, with D perhaps matching TRBD1 (5 bases). Per the germline V gene, CDR1 is LNHDA and CDR2 is SQIVND (reference sequence). V was clipped by 6 bases and J by 4 bases, with 13 bases between them. The CDR3 is 14 residues long. The CDR3 spells CASSDGGTGNTIYF. The CDR3 coding sequence is TGTGCCAGTAGCGACGGGGGTACAGGAAACACCATATATTTT.